This TCR beta chain was observed in a study of PD-L1 blockade in urothelial cancer. Study context: In 2014 therapy began: atezolizumab 1,200 mg intravenously every 3 weeks. The study recovered a median of 141,255 T cells per blood sample.

Sequenced by immunoSEQ multiplex PCR; TCRdb stores in-frame clones only, minus some. Of about 30,000 clones listed, 75% to 90% are singletons. The sequencing here drew on PBMCs, taken around atezolizumab (anti-PD-L1) treatment. This TCR was recovered from a man aged 50-60 years with urothelial cancer.

This chain's CDR3 is CASSSASRTGNEQFF. CDR3 coding DNA: TGTGCCAGCAGTTCAGCGTCCCGCACGGGCAATGAGCAGTTCTTC. The chain carries TRBV28 and TRBJ2-1; D gene ambiguous. There are 15 residues in the CDR3. Trimming shortened V by 4 bases and J by 6 bases, and 16 bases separated the two germline ends. The germline CDR1 and CDR2 sequences are MDHEN and SYDVKM.